The source of this T cell receptor beta chain is a study of T cell responses to AZD1222 COVID-19 vaccine. The CDR3 runs to 14 residues. Looked up from germline, CDR1 is SGHTA and CDR2 is FQGNSA. V was clipped by 6 bases and J by 2 bases, with 12 bases between them. Using immunoSEQ multiplex PCR, the repertoire was profiled, and TCRdb retains in-frame clones only, with some absent. The profile shows some 130,000 clones, 85% to 90% of them singletons. The genes are TRBV7-2 and TRBJ2-3, with D perhaps matching TRBD2 (5 bases). The TCR originated in an adult in good health. Sequencing used peripheral blood, obtained on day 0 of AZD1222 vaccination. The CDR3 coding sequence is TGTGCCAGCAGTCAAAACGGGGTCACAGATACGCAGTATTTT. This sequence encodes CASSQNGVTDTQYF.